The rows below give T cell receptor beta chains drawn from one sample of a study of T cells in Graves' hyperthyroidism and ophthalmopathy. TCRdb used MiXCR to reprocess the multiplex PCR reads, holding one entry per CDR3 protein. The data show about 210,000 distinct CDR3 sequences, roughly a sixth seen once. The sequenced sample was blood. The receptors derive from a man in his forties or fifties with Graves' hyperthyroidism. The CDR3 runs from the conserved cysteine through the conserved F or W. Clone size appears in some rows only: once, few, many, or a class for an expanded clone.

V	J	length	size	CDR3
TRBV20-1	TRBJ1-2	17	many	CSARDTGQGAVIYGYTF
TRBV3-1	TRBJ1-2	14	many	CASSQTKGVGGYTF
TRBV20-1	TRBJ2-7	15	many	CSASTGGRAMDEQYF
TRBV7-6	TRBJ2-3	20	-	CASSWLPPRLASTSTDTQYF
TRBV6-2/TRBV6-3	TRBJ2-7	16	few	CASSSITGLVPYEQYF
TRBV29-1	TRBJ2-3	17	few	CSVTGQIGLAEGNTQYF
TRBV5-8	TRBJ1-1	12	few	CASRDRNTEAFF
TRBV19	TRBJ1-1	13	-	CASSMNGFTEAFF
TRBV18	TRBJ2-4	15	many	CASSRGGRQENIQYF
TRBV28	TRBJ1-5	19	-	CASRTYYGTKGIRNQPQHF
TRBV20-1	TRBJ2-7	18	many	CSARDLLRMRIRSYEQYF
TRBV7-9	TRBJ1-1	17	many	CASSWGDSRAQAVAAFF
TRBV20-1	TRBJ2-7	14	many	CSALLAVGSYEQYF
TRBV27	TRBJ1-6	13	many	CASGLQGNSPLHF
TRBV3-1	TRBJ1-1	11	many	CASSQEGEAFF
TRBV30	TRBJ1-1	15	many	CAWSVPGTPNIEAFF
TRBV20-1	TRBJ1-1	14	many	CSAPRPPGNTEAFF
TRBV5-1	TRBJ2-2	14	many	CASSLGGHTGELFF
TRBV28	TRBJ2-7	17	many	CASNPLSYLEGRYEQYF
TRBV12-5	TRBJ2-5	16	many	CASGLVAAGGGGTQYF
TRBV20-1	TRBJ2-1	16	few	CSARFSLGLAGAQQFF
TRBV20-1	TRBJ1-5	14	-	CSARDWQRNQPQHF
TRBV28	TRBJ2-2	17	many	CASRSLFRELGTGELFF
TRBV4-3	TRBJ2-2	18	-	CASSPGTSGSYGTGELFF
TRBV18	TRBJ2-3	15	many	CASSPPRRFTDTQYF
TRBV29-1	TRBJ2-3	13	few	CSVARGRTDTQYF
TRBV20-1	TRBJ2-3	14	many	CSARDGQPTDTQYF
TRBV28	TRBJ1-1	15	many	CASSLGRGWLAEAFF
TRBV20-1	TRBJ2-5	13	-	CSAYDRGHETQYF
TRBV6-1	TRBJ1-2	12	many	CASTPGNYGYTF
TRBV30	TRBJ2-7	13	-	CASREVAGYEQYF
TRBV7-2	TRBJ1-2	13	-	CASSLGINYGYTF
TRBV12-3/TRBV12-4	TRBJ2-5	16	-	CASRVGGGGRLRTQYF
TRBV24-1	TRBJ2-1	16	many	CATSDLKSGQGYEQFF
TRBV28	TRBJ2-7	15	-	CASSFISRGIYEQYF
TRBV28	TRBJ2-5	14	-	CASRGAGFQETQYF
TRBV11-2	TRBJ2-5	16	many	CASSLGTSGGWGTQYF
TRBV5-1	TRBJ2-2	15	-	CASSLAGVGTGELFF
TRBV12-3/TRBV12-4	TRBJ1-5	14	few	CASSLAPGNQPQHF
TRBV12-3/TRBV12-4	TRBJ2-3	14	many	CASTPGQGARTQYF
TRBV5-1	TRBJ1-5	15	many	CASSLAGAGNQPQHF
TRBV5-1	TRBJ2-1	16	few	CASSLVPGLFYNEQFF
TRBV5-1	TRBJ2-1	14	many	CASSWRGTSNEQFF
TRBV7-3	TRBJ1-5	14	many	CASSLSRGNQPQHF
TRBV20-1	TRBJ2-5	11	-	CSEKGGETQYF
TRBV20-1	TRBJ2-3	18	few	CSARDARLAGKGTDTQYF
TRBV5-1	TRBJ2-7	14	few	CASSPDRLTYEQYF
TRBV20-1	TRBJ2-7	12	-	CSALEVGYEQYF
TRBV28	TRBJ2-1	17	many	CASSTLFRGDTYNEQFF
TRBV27	TRBJ2-7	14	many	CASSHYRGAYEQYF
TRBV6-1	TRBJ2-7	15	many	CASSKFGQESYEQYF
TRBV7-3	TRBJ1-5	17	few	CASSSPRGRGDNQPQHF
TRBV20-1	TRBJ2-3	18	many	CSARPGLAGGSSTDTQYF
TRBV10-3	TRBJ2-5	16	few	CAISNPDFNGKETQYF
TRBV6-1	TRBJ2-4	16	-	CASSSGRGLAKNIQYF
TRBV15	TRBJ2-2	15	few	CATSIWTGPAGELFF
TRBV5-6	TRBJ2-7	15	few	CASSLWTSGVYEQYF
TRBV6-1	TRBJ2-2	15	few	CASLSGRVGSGELFF
TRBV5-1	TRBJ2-6	16	-	CASSLALTSGANVLTF
TRBV7-9	TRBJ2-1	18	-	CASSPPSGEKDFYNEQFF